This TCR beta chain was profiled in a study of cytomegalovirus exposure and HLA in healthy donors. Study information: Previous work identified 120 million or so unique TCR beta sequences from roughly 170 million T cells.

V gave up 2 bases and J gave up 2 bases, with 10 bases separating them. The CDR3 runs 16 residues. In germline, CDR1 is MNHEY, CDR2 SVGAGI. PCR employed 60 Vbeta and 13 Jbeta primers. Only in-frame clones appear in the TCRdb table, and some are missing; sequencing was by immunoSEQ multiplex PCR. The sample carries 120,000 or so clones, around three fifths recorded once. The origin of this receptor is a woman in her forties in good health and CMV-seropositive. The chain has TRBV6-5 and TRBJ1-6; D remains ambiguous. Sequenced sample: PBMCs. In DNA, the CDR3 is TGTGCCAGCAGTTACGGGCTTAACCCCTATAATTCACCCCTCCACTTT. This encodes CASSYGLNPYNSPLHF.